One and the same sample provided the 29 T cell receptor beta chains below, sequenced in a study of T cell changes during pregnancy in multiple sclerosis. Data came from immunoSEQ multiplex PCR; TCRdb stores just in-frame clones and leaves some out. The profile shows some 27,000 clones, about nine tenths of them singletons. The material sequenced was CD4+ T cells from peripheral blood mononuclear cells, taken in the first trimester of pregnancy. The receptors shown here come from a female donor in good health, enrolled as a control in a pregnancy study.

The chain employs TRBV28 and TRBJ2-1; a possible D gene is TRBD2 (5 bases). The germline V and J ends were trimmed by 9 bases and 7 bases, with 16 bases remaining between them. The CDR3 is made up of 13 amino acids. CDR1 and CDR2 (germline): MDHEN, SYDVKM. DNA of the CDR3: TGTGCCAGTACCACCGGACTCCCAAATGAGCAGTTCTTC. This translates into CASTTGLPNEQFF.

The chain has TRBV30 and TRBJ1-2; D possibly corresponds to TRBD1 (5 bases). The germline CDR1 and CDR2 sequences are GTSNPN and SVGIG (reference sequence). The V end was cut by 0 bases, the J end by 8 bases, with 22 bases between. This CDR3 spans 16 amino acids. The DNA of the CDR3 is TGTGCCTGGAGTGTAACCCGGGCCAGGGCGGCCTTAGGCTACACCTTC. Its protein is CAWSVTRARAALGYTF. The full variable domain, completed using reference TRBV30 and TRBJ1-2, is SQTIHQWPATLVQPVGSPLSLECTVEGTSNPNLYWYRQAAGRGLQLLFYSVGIGQISSEVPQNLSASRPQDRQFILSSKKLLLSDSGFYLCAWSVTRARAALGYTFGSGTRLTVV.

The genes are TRBV5-1 and TRBJ2-7, with no clear D. The CDR3 loop spans 14 amino acids. Germline loops: CDR1 SGHRS, CDR2 YFSETQ. V lost 0 bases and J 0 bases, leaving 7 bases between the germline ends. CDR3 nucleotides: TGCGCCAGCAGCTTGGACAAAAACTCCTACGAGCAGTACTTC. This encodes CASSLDKNSYEQYF.

The chain employs TRBV19 and TRBJ1-1; 9 bases line up with TRBD1. CDR3 length: 14 residues. V lost 5 bases, J lost 5 bases, and 6 bases stayed unmatched. The germline gives CDR1 LNHDA, CDR2 SQIVND (reference sequence). The CDR3 DNA sequence: TGTGCCAGTAGTGTGACAGGGGGTGGAACTGAAGCTTTCTTT. It yields the protein CASSVTGGGTEAFF.

The genes are TRBV30 and TRBJ2-3; tentative D call: TRBD2 (5 bases). Trimming left V 0 bases short and J 3 bases short, with 10 bases between. Per the germline V gene, CDR1 is GTSNPN and CDR2 is SVGIG (reference sequence). This CDR3 has 14 amino acids. This CDR3 is CAWSVSEVTDTQYF. CDR3 DNA: TGTGCCTGGAGTGTTAGCGAGGTAACAGATACGCAGTATTTT.

This chain connects TRBV5-4 to TRBJ2-2, with TRBD1 identical over 10 bases. Looked up from germline, CDR1 is SGHNT and CDR2 is YYREEE (reference sequence). J lost 3 bases, V lost 0 bases, and 5 bases had no gene match. This CDR3 is 17 amino acids long. The CDR3, as DNA: TGTGCCAGCAGCTTGGTTGGGACAGGGGATTACACCGGGGAGCTGTTTTTT. As protein: CASSLVGTGDYTGELFF.

The J gene is TRBJ2-1, the V gene TRBV11-3; possibly TRBD2 for D (6 bases). Trimming pared 3 bases from V and 4 bases from J, leaving 13 bases between. The CDR3 runs to 15 residues. Germline CDR1 reads SGHNT; CDR2 reads YENEEA. The CDR3: CASSLRRGEYNEQFF. Written as DNA, the CDR3 is TGTGCCAGCAGCTTGCGGCGGGGAGAGTACAATGAGCAGTTCTTC.

In its sample, this clone was seen once. The rearrangement uses TRBV18 and TRBJ2-7, with a weak D call TRBD1 (6 bases). The germline gives CDR1 KGHSH, CDR2 LQKENI. This CDR3 region has 14 residues. V lost 6 bases to trimming and J lost 3 bases, with 15 bases between them. The CDR3 sequence: CASSMGTGIYEQYF. The CDR3 DNA reads TGTGCCAGCTCCATGGGAACAGGGATCTACGAGCAGTACTTC. The whole variable domain, remainder taken from reference TRBV18 and TRBJ2-7, is NAGVMQNPRHLVRRRGQEARLRCSPMKGHSHVYWYRQLPEEGLKFMVYLQKENIIDESGMPKERFSAEFPKEGPSILRIQQVVRGDSAAYFCASSMGTGIYEQYFGPGTRLTVT.

This clone was observed a single time. The chain joins TRBV30 to TRBJ2-7; possibly TRBD2 for D (6 bases). Germline values: CDR1 GTSNPN, CDR2 SVGIG (reference sequence). The CDR3 extends over 15 amino acids. Trimming left V 5 bases short and J 0 bases short, with 17 bases between. The DNA of the CDR3 is TGTGCCTGGGACCCCTCCGGGAGCGGCTCCTACGAGCAGTACTTC. This gives the protein CAWDPSGSGSYEQYF.

This chain links TRBV12-5 with TRBJ2-3; 9 nucleotides align to TRBD2. Germline V gives CDR1 LGHNT, CDR2 FRNRAP. The CDR3 sequence is 14 residues long. Germline trimming cut 0 bases from V and 9 bases from J; bases unmatched to any gene: 4. The CDR3 bases are TGTGCTAGTGGTTTGGTAAATAGCGGGGGAACGCAGTATTTT. It translates to CASGLVNSGGTQYF.

V gene TRBV4-1 combines with J gene TRBJ2-5, with 8 nucleotides matching TRBD1. CDR3 length: 14 amino acids. The V segment lost 5 bases and the J segment 4 bases; nucleotides outside the gene matches: 6. Germline CDR1 reads MGHRA; CDR2 reads YSYEKL. The CDR3 nucleotides read TGCGCCAGCAGCGCCGGGACAGGAACAGAGACCCAGTACTTC. The encoded protein is CASSAGTGTETQYF.

The rearrangement joins TRBV28 to TRBJ2-7; no definite D call. Trimming shortened V by 7 bases and J by 2 bases, and 12 bases separated the two germline ends. The CDR3 consists of 13 residues. CDR1 and CDR2 (germline): MDHEN, SYDVKM. CDR3 sequence reads: CASTEGGTYEQYF. In DNA, the CDR3 is TGTGCCAGCACCGAAGGCGGTACCTACGAGCAGTACTTC.

The CDR3 region has the DNA TGTGCCAGCAGCTTACTTATGGGCGCTGAAGCTTTCTTT. Its protein is CASSLLMGAEAFF. This chain joins TRBV11-2 and TRBJ1-1; D is unresolved. Germline assignment: CDR1 SGHAT and CDR2 FQNNGV. The CDR3 covers 13 residues. The V and J ends lost 2 bases and 6 bases respectively, with 10 bases between them.

Here the CDR3 reads CASSMVAGGTDTQYF. The CDR3 DNA is TGTGCCAGTAGTATGGTTGCGGGAGGCACAGATACGCAGTATTTT. This rearrangement joins TRBV19 to TRBJ2-3; 7 positions agree with TRBD2. The CDR3 runs 15 residues. V was pared by 3 bases and J by 1 base, with 4 bases of the junction left unmatched. Germline V lookup: CDR1 LNHDA, CDR2 SQIVND (reference sequence).

The chain combines TRBV6-6 with TRBJ2-7; D is possibly TRBD1 (6 bases). The CDR3 extends over 14 amino acids. V shed 4 bases and J shed 0 bases, with 10 bases lying between them. Germline lookup yields CDR1 MNHNY and CDR2 SVGAGI (reference sequence). CDR3 coding DNA: TGTGCCAGCAGTTCACAGGGTTACTCCTACGAGCAGTACTTC. Encoded protein: CASSSQGYSYEQYF.

The CDR3 DNA reads TGTGCCTGGAGACCTCCCAGGGGGAAGGGCTATGGCTACACCTTC. Protein sequence: CAWRPPRGKGYGYTF. The V gene is TRBV30, the J gene TRBJ1-2; 7 bases map to TRBD1. The CDR3 is made up of 15 amino acids. The trim removed 3 bases at V and 4 bases at J, leaving 11 bases unmatched. Germline CDR1 and CDR2: GTSNPN and SVGIG (reference sequence).

This clone appeared a few times. The chain's CDR3 is CATSTGTEETQYF. In DNA form, the CDR3 reads TGTGCCACCAGCACCGGGACAGAAGAGACCCAGTACTTC. The V call is TRBV15, the J call TRBJ2-5, with 7 bases fitting TRBD1. The CDR3 spans 13 residues. CDR1 is LNHNV and CDR2 is YYDKDF in the germline V gene (reference sequence). V shed 4 bases, J shed 3 bases, and the junction held 2 bases outside the gene matches.

The chain combines TRBV7-9 with TRBJ2-7, with 12 bases fitting TRBD2. In germline, CDR1 is SEHNR, CDR2 FQNEAQ (reference sequence). This CDR3 has 15 amino acids. J lost 6 bases, V lost 2 bases, and 5 bases had no gene match. The CDR3 loop is CASSLSTSGRGEQYF. CDR3 bases: TGTGCCAGCAGCTTATCGACTAGCGGGAGAGGCGAGCAGTACTTC.

This rearrangement joins TRBV28 to TRBJ2-1; 8 bases agree with TRBD1. The V segment lost 5 bases and the J segment 3 bases; nucleotides outside the gene matches: 6. Germline assignment: CDR1 MDHEN and CDR2 SYDVKM. The CDR3 is made up of 15 amino acids. The CDR3 DNA reads TGTGCCAGCAGTCAACAGGGGGAGAACTACAATGAGCAGTTCTTC. This encodes CASSQQGENYNEQFF.

With regard to this clone: The identical CDR3 is also encoded by other nucleotide sequences in the sample. The chain combines TRBV5-1 with TRBJ2-3, with TRBD2 matching over 11 bases. The CDR3 consists of 16 residues. Unmatched junction bases numbered 8, after V lost 4 bases and J lost 4 bases. Germline V gives CDR1 SGHRS, CDR2 YFSETQ. CDR3 in amino acids: CASSPGTSGGADTQYF. The CDR3 region has the DNA TGCGCCAGCAGCCCTGGGACTAGCGGTGGGGCAGATACGCAGTATTTT.

This clone has only one observation. The rearrangement links TRBV11-1 to TRBJ2-5; TRBD2 is a possible D gene (7 bases). The CDR3 totals 17 residues. Trimming removed 5 bases at V and 5 bases at J, with 24 bases between. Germline CDR1 reads SGHAT; CDR2 reads FQDESV (reference sequence). The CDR3 loop is CASSPRRGGIMSETQYF. The CDR3 DNA reads as TGTGCCAGCAGCCCTCGAAGGGGGGGAATTATGTCGGAGACCCAGTACTTC.

This sequence joins TRBV30 and TRBJ1-2; D unclear. The CDR3 extends over 11 amino acids. The V end lost 0 bases, the J end lost 7 bases, and 6 bases lay between the germline ends. The germline CDR1 and CDR2 sequences are GTSNPN and SVGIG (reference sequence). CDR3 protein: CAWSVSGGYTF. In DNA, the CDR3 is TGTGCCTGGAGTGTATCCGGTGGCTACACCTTC.

The chain uses TRBV30 and TRBJ2-5; tentative D call: TRBD2 (6 bases). The J call may be incorrect, as the DNA end agrees better with TRBJ2-7. CDR1 is GTSNPN and CDR2 is SVGIG in the germline V gene (reference sequence). The CDR3 loop spans 15 amino acids. CDR3 amino acids: CAWDPSGSGSYEQYF. As DNA, the CDR3 is TGTGCCTGGGACCCCTCCGGGAGCGGCTCCTACGAGCAGTACTTC.

This clone occurred once. V usage is TRBV6-1 and J usage is TRBJ1-3; 11 bases align to TRBD1. V trimming: 6 bases; J trimming: 7 bases; junction bases outside the gene matches: 2. Looked up from germline, CDR1 is MNHNS and CDR2 is SASEGT. The CDR3 has 13 residues. DNA for the CDR3: TGTGCCAGCAGGGACAGGGGGCAGAACACCATATATTTT. Amino acid sequence: CASRDRGQNTIYF.

CDR3 in DNA: TGTGCCAGTAGTAGAGGACTAGCCCGCGAGGAGCTGTTTTTT. It translates to CASSRGLAREELFF. The V gene is TRBV19, the J gene TRBJ2-2; 8 positions match TRBD2. Per the germline V gene, CDR1 is LNHDA and CDR2 is SQIVND (reference sequence). This CDR3 spans 14 amino acids. V trimming: 4 bases; J trimming: 10 bases; junction bases outside the gene matches: 8.

The gene calls are TRBV2 and TRBJ2-7; weak D call: TRBD2 (6 bases). The CDR3 is 15 residues long. Trimming took off 4 bases at V and 3 bases at J, with 16 bases between the two ends. Germline-derived CDR1 and CDR2 are SNHLY and FYNNEI. The CDR3 bases are TGTGCCAGCAGTGCCCAAGGCGCGGGGAACTACGAGCAGTACTTC. Residues: CASSAQGAGNYEQYF.

The rearrangement links TRBV14 to TRBJ2-5, with D perhaps matching TRBD1 (5 bases). The CDR3 has 13 residues. Deletions cut 4 bases from V and 4 bases from J, with 10 bases between. The V gene's germline CDR1 is SGHDN and CDR2 FVKESK. CDR3 in amino acids: CASSRGQRETQYF. The CDR3 coding sequence is TGTGCCAGCAGCCGAGGACAAAGAGAGACCCAGTACTTC.

The rearrangement joins TRBV18 to TRBJ2-1; D remains unclear. Germline CDR1 and CDR2: KGHSH and LQKENI. The CDR3 contains 14 residues. V was trimmed by 0 bases and J by 0 bases, leaving 3 bases between them. The CDR3 is CASSPPNSYNEQFF. Written as DNA, the CDR3 is TGTGCCAGCTCACCACCCAACTCCTACAATGAGCAGTTCTTC.

The V and J genes are TRBV5-1 and TRBJ1-2; D not resolved. The CDR3 totals 13 residues. Germline V gene lookup returns CDR1 SGHRS and CDR2 YFSETQ. Trimming cost V 1 base and J 6 bases, with 10 bases left between them. CDR3 sequence (DNA): TGCGCCAGCAGCTTGAATGCCCGGGATGGCTACACCTTC. It translates to CASSLNARDGYTF. Drawing the rest from reference TRBV5-1 and TRBJ1-2, the complete variable domain is KAGVTQTPRYLIKTRGQQVTLSCSPISGHRSVSWYQQTPGQGLQFLFEYFSETQRNKGNFPGRFSGRQFSNSRSEMNVSTLELGDSALYLCASSLNARDGYTFGSGTRLTVV.